The entry below describes one T cell receptor beta chain. The CDR3 is made up of 16 amino acids. Trimming removed 4 bases at V and 1 base at J, with 15 bases between. Germline loops: CDR1 SGHNT, CDR2 YYREEE (reference sequence). Measured with immunoSEQ multiplex PCR; TCRdb has only the in-frame clones, and not every one. Of over 60,000 clones in the sample, 90% to 95% were seen once. The sample comes from a study of shared T cell receptors in the human thymus. The source material was thymocytes. The chain carries TRBV5-4 and TRBJ2-1; D not resolved. This TCR was sampled from a human donor. DNA of the CDR3: TGTGCCAGCAGCCAGTCGCTCGAGAATTCCTACAATGAGCAGTTCTTC. It encodes CASSQSLENSYNEQFF.